This TCR beta chain was found in a study of T cell repertoires in cytomegalovirus infection. On the study more broadly: Through public TCR beta signatures, both CMV infection and matching HLA type were indicated. Study-wide points: Cumulative public TCR beta family frequency identified carriers of CMV plus the relevant HLA. HLA-C-restricted CMV clonotypes gave the most frequent clonotype in two of eight donors.

TCRdb itself ran the reads through MiXCR, one entry per CDR3 protein. The sample contains approximately 990,000 distinct CDR3 sequences, roughly 31% of which appear only once. V shed 1 base, J shed 5 bases, and the junction held 10 bases outside the gene matches. The V gene's germline CDR1 is LGHNA and CDR2 YSLEER. The CDR3 covers 17 residues. A remark on this clonotype: Its target is unknown.

This receptor was identified in a human donor in good health (CMV status not recorded). Some clones in this sample may be carry-over from other donors' samples. The material sequenced was cultured CD8+ T cells from PBMCs, taken from culture after CMV antigen stimulation. The gene calls are TRBV4-3 and TRBJ2-1; 8 bases agree with TRBD2. The CDR3 region has the DNA TGCGCCAGCAGCCAAGGGCTAACGGGAGGGGCGAACAATGAGCAGTTCTTC. Its translation: CASSQGLTGGANNEQFF.